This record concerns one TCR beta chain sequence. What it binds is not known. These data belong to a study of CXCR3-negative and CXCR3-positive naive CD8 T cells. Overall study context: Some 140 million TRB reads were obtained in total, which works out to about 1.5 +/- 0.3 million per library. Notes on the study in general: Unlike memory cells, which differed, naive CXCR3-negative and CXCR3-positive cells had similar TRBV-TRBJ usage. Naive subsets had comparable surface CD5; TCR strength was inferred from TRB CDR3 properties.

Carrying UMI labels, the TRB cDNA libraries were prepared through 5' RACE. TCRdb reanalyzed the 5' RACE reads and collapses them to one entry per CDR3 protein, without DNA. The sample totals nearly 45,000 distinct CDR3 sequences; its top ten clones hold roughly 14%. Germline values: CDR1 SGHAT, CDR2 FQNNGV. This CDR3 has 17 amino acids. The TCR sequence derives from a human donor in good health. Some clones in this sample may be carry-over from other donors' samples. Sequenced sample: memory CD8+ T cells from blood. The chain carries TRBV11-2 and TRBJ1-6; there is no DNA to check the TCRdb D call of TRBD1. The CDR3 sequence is CASSLKGQGSRSSPLHF.